This TCR beta chain is from a study of cytomegalovirus exposure and HLA in healthy donors (dated by TCRdb to 2016 to 2017). Describing the broader study: In an earlier analysis of 587 of the donors, 250 to 300 Gb of sequence data and about 110 million unique TCR beta sequences from some 170 million T cells were reported. An early release that covered 640 HLA-typed donors contained around 300 gigabases of sequencing data and tens of millions of unique TCR sequences. Of the 398 genotyped donors, roughly 85% fell in the genetic ancestry cluster associated with self-reported Caucasian donors. The study aimed to test whether signatures of past pathogen exposure could be identified by cataloging public T cell receptors. Using immunosequencing, the study profiled T cell repertoires from 550 to 750 subjects and related those repertoires to cytomegalovirus serostatus. Along with the roughly 700-subject first cohort, a separate validation cohort of more than 90 different subjects was used. To predict cytomegalovirus infection status, the study combined high-throughput TCR immunosequencing, statistical association of individual TCRs with disease status, and machine learning. To study patterns of TCR occurrence, a later analysis re-analyzed previously published TCR beta repertoires from around 670 donors and added high-resolution HLA genotyping. In the later analysis, no new phenotypic data were used to find candidate immune exposures; instead, reliance was placed on TCR beta sequences and their occurrence across donors. An earlier analysis of 500 to 750 of the donors applied high-throughput TCR beta sequencing to assess whether each TCR beta V gene segment acted as functional or pseudogenic. Donor age, sex, ethnicity and CMV serostatus were compiled together with the repertoire data. A later genetic analysis took genome-wide SNP genotypes for about 65% of the roughly 670 donors and used that subset as a discovery cohort. Every repertoire in the discovery cohort had been generated on one and the same sequencing platform. Both class I and class II loci were covered by HLA typing, at four-digit resolution. The number of donors typed differed by locus, with 629-630 for A, B, C, DRB1 and DQB1, approximately 500 for DQA1, 600 to 610 for DPA1, and over 400 for DPB1. Roughly 5 DR-DQ haplotypes were handled as single units for association and clustering, since linkage in the cohort was strong. Among some 410 genotyped donors of the cohort, an average of around 220,000 unique TCR beta nucleotide sequences was sequenced per donor, of which 15% to 20% were non-productive. Here is what the overall study found, with its caveats: In a later analysis, most CMV-associated TCR beta chains were found to appear HLA-restricted, with HLA associations seemingly driven largely by CMV exposure. Correlated functional status among segregating V segments might be attributable to linkage disequilibrium, but an unknown experimental factor could not be ruled out. Several of the top co-occurrence clusters appeared to be linked to parvovirus B19, influenza, CMV and Epstein-Barr virus, according to a later analysis. A later analysis found that HLA-associated TCR beta chains were more clonally expanded and had lower generation probabilities than equally common non-associated chains. According to the authors, the approach could potentially be generalized to other disease states and immunological phenotypes. Most TCR sequences were observed very rarely across donors, whereas some public TCRs were present in many individuals. In a later analysis, the rate of TCR association differed among HLA loci, with DRB1 alleles having the most associated TCRs and HLA-C alleles having the fewest. The study listed 150 to 200 TCR beta chains as associated with cytomegalovirus. In an earlier analysis of about 600 of the donors, most TCR beta V segments appeared in productive rearrangements about 90% or about 30% of the time, broadly matching IMGT annotations. The 87-base-pair reads could not distinguish some IMGT-functional V segments, including TRBV6-2 and TRBV6-3, so those segments were excluded. Assigning TCR associations to individual alleles was difficult when HLA alleles, especially DR and DQ, strongly co-occurred. In this cohort, only TCR beta chains were sequenced, and detectable features were limited by the absence of alpha or paired-chain data. Three of the identified cytomegalovirus-associated TCR beta chains were confirmed in vitro to be specific for cytomegalovirus antigens. In both the original and validation cohorts, the classifier was reported to diagnose cytomegalovirus status with high specificity and sensitivity. Immune exposure information for the cohort was limited to CMV serostatus. A later genetic analysis associated a missense DCLRE1C variant with V-gene and J-gene trimming of TCR beta chains, and an independent cohort replicated the association. The presence/absence analyses assumed that sequencing depth was roughly uniform across donors, and that assumption may not be true. Approximately 16 rarely observed V segments, including chromosome 9 orphons, were excluded from the earlier analysis of a few hundred of the donors because counts were too low. A cluster of highly shared sequence variants was judged likely to represent a technical artifact of the sequencing pipeline. A later analysis associated 17,000 or so TCR beta sequences with specific HLA alleles at a false discovery rate of 0.05. A later genetic analysis reported fewer N-insertions in productive TCRs among donors in an Asian-associated ancestry cluster than the roughly 650-donor mean. Because HLA typing was missing for some donors at each locus, association tests included only the typed subset. A further reported finding was that TCR beta sequences accurately predicted the HLA-A and HLA-B alleles for most subjects in the first cohort.

The cohort was made up of 500 to 850 healthy bone marrow donors. At the time of sampling, every cohort member was nominally healthy, though immune exposures that went unrecorded were likely present. The donor was CMV seropositive and was included in the group of 290 or so seropositive cohort members. A peripheral blood sample was provided by each donor, and peripheral blood mononuclear cells were used for TCR beta sequencing. Genomic DNA was extracted from the blood cell samples with the Qiagen DNeasy Blood Extraction Kit. Here V drops 0 bases and J drops 7 bases, and the junction holds 5 bases not matched to any gene. CDR1 and CDR2, looked up from the germline V gene (reference sequence), are LNHNV and YYDKDF. The CDR3 holds 14 amino acids from the cysteine to the phenylalanine. Kept here is only the CDR3 DNA, which spans 42 bases and is read in frame from base 1. Notes on this clone: There is no known antigen for this receptor. Base qualities are missing; no much larger clone stands one base away.

Receptor libraries were prepared by the immunoSEQ multiplex PCR assay. For the multiplex PCR, a mixture combining 60 forward primers for TCR Vbeta segments and 13 reverse primers for TCR Jbeta segments was used. A multiplex PCR assay on genomic DNA amplified the CDR3 region of rearranged TCR beta genes. Amplified TCR beta libraries were sequenced as 87-base-pair reads on the Illumina HiSeq System. The original pipeline was this. Across the 640 or so repertoires, a later analysis counted 80 million or so unique TCR beta chains, around 11 million of which were shared by at least two donors. A nearest-neighbor algorithm error-corrected the raw reads and collapsed the reads into unique sequences, merging closely related sequences to remove PCR and sequencing errors. V, D and J gene segments were assigned by aligning CDR3 sequences to IMGT reference sequences. For a sequence to be retained, a match of at least six nucleotides to both a V gene segment and a J gene segment was required. Rearrangements were classified as productive when the CDR3 lacked stop codons and remained in frame with V and J, and all other rearrangements were classified as non-productive. CDR3 was defined by IMGT convention, running from the second conserved V-encoded cysteine to the conserved J-encoded phenylalanine. Sequences without an unambiguous match to a single V gene segment were excluded from the earlier analysis of approximately 560 of the donors. An earlier analysis of some 500 of the donors classified V segments as functional when productive rearrangements were above 56.7% and as segregating when the standard deviation between donors was above 5%. A statistical classification framework was built to diagnose cytomegalovirus status from the catalog of TCR beta chain sequences. In a later analysis, TCR nucleotide sequences were compared against IMGT/GENE-DB human TR gene sequences so that V and J genes could be assigned. A later analysis assigned CDR3 sequences and most-parsimonious VDJ recombination scenarios with the TCRdist pipeline. In a later analysis, each TCR beta chain was defined by its CDR3 amino acid sequence together with its V-gene family, and reads without a unique V-gene family were excluded. As a way to deal with suspected cross-contamination and a sequencing artifact, a later analysis dropped approximately 570 nucleotide sequences that were highly shared and had low generation probability. For each public chain, a later analysis derived a clonal expansion index from normalized ranks of inferred template counts within each repertoire. In a later analysis, generation probabilities were computed with a VDJ recombination model fitted to out-of-frame rearrangements, and the resulting probabilities were checked against IGoR. In a later analysis, TCR-TCR, TCR-HLA and TCR-CMV co-occurrence was scored with hypergeometric tests, and a repertoire-size bias correction was applied to TCR pairs. To estimate false discovery rates, a later analysis permuted the HLA or CMV assignments 20 times. In a later analysis, co-occurring TCRs were grouped with DBSCAN, and TCRdist sequence similarity was added when clustering was performed within HLA-allele-positive subsets. Repertoires with fewer than 30,000 or more than 120,000 public chains were left out of co-occurrence clustering, as were five repertoires with anomalous nucleotide sharing. Held by TCRdb, this immuneACCESS table contains in-frame sequences only and omits some clones. Under half of the omission traces to an unresolved V gene where checked; the cause of the rest is unknown. V and J calls and clone size are copied from that table; D and trimming were computed from the DNA. This sample gives 150,000 to 250,000 clones in total; 79% of them show up just once. The biggest ten clones account for 4% to 4.5% of the sample.

This sequence uses TRBV15 and TRBJ2-7; 8 nucleotides in the junction match TRBD2. The clonotype comes from a woman aged 25 to 39 in good health and CMV-seropositive. Sequences were obtained from PBMCs. Read as DNA, the sequence is TGTGCCACCAGCAGAGATCGGGGGGGGATAGAGCAGTACTTC. This codes for CATSRDRGGIEQYF. The full variable domain, with segments outside the CDR3 supplied by the reference TRBV15 and TRBJ2-7 proteins, appears as DAMVIQNPRYQVTQFGKPVTLSCSQTLNHNVMYWYQQKSSQAPKLLFHYYDKDFNNEADTPDNFQSRRPNTSFCFLDIRSPGLGDTAMYLCATSRDRGGIEQYFGPGTRLTVT.